This passage covers 4 T cell receptor beta chains from one sample sequenced in a study of OX40 agonist ivuxolimab in advanced cancers. Measured with immunoSEQ multiplex PCR; TCRdb has only the in-frame clones, and not every one. In the table there are about 79,000 clones, over 75% of which are singletons. The source was CD4+ or CD8+ T cells sorted from blood, collected in a trial of the OX40 agonist ivuxolimab. These receptors were taken from an adult with an advanced solid tumor such as melanoma, head and neck, liver or kidney cancer.

Note on this clone: One end of the junction is discordant with germline, which a read error may explain. V usage is TRBV7-7 and J usage is TRBJ2-5, with a tentative D call TRBD1 (7 bases). The CDR3 is 13 residues long. Germline CDR1 is SSHAT and CDR2 is FNYEAQ (reference sequence). CDR3 amino acids: CASSAGQEGTQYF. Here the CDR3 DNA reads TGTGCTAGCAGCGCCGGACAGGAGGGGACCCAGTACTTC.

The chain uses TRBV6-1 and TRBJ1-2; maybe TRBD1 (6 bases). Per the germline V gene, CDR1 is MNHNS and CDR2 is SASEGT. The V end lost 3 bases, the J end lost 4 bases, and 12 bases lay between the germline ends. The CDR3 has 14 amino acids. Written as DNA, the CDR3 is TGTGCCAGCAGTGACAGGGGAGAAGGCTATGGCTACACCTTC. This sequence encodes CASSDRGEGYGYTF.

This chain connects TRBV6-5 to TRBJ2-7; 7 nucleotides match TRBD1. Per germline, CDR1 MNHEY and CDR2 SVGAGI. The CDR3 covers 14 residues. Germline trimming cut 5 bases from V and 3 bases from J; bases unmatched to any gene: 7. The CDR3 spells CASSKGTVLYEQYF. For the CDR3, the DNA is TGTGCCAGCAGTAAGGGGACAGTGCTCTACGAGCAGTACTTC.

The chain recombines TRBV7-3 with TRBJ1-6; 9 bases map to TRBD1. Trimming took 5 bases from V and 1 from J; bases not matched to a gene: 3. Germline lookup yields CDR1 SGHTA and CDR2 FQGTGA. The CDR3 extends over 16 amino acids. CDR3: CASSTGGASYNSPLHF. The CDR3 DNA reads TGTGCCAGCAGCACAGGGGGCGCTTCCTATAATTCACCCCTCCACTTT.